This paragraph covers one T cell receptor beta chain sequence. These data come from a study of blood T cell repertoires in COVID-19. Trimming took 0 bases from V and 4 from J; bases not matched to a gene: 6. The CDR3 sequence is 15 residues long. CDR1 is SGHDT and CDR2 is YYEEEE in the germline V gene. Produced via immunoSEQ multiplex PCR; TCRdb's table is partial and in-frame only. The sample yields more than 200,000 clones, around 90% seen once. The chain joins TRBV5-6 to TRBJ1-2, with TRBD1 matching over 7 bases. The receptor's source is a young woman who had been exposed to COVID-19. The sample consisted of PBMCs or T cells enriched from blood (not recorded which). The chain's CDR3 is CASSLAQGLTYGYTF. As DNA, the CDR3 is TGTGCCAGCAGCTTGGCACAGGGGTTAACCTATGGCTACACCTTC.